Included here is one TCR beta chain sequence, with context. The antigen is unknown. Patients were ineligible given autoimmune disease history or systemic immunosuppression. V was clipped by 4 bases and J by 4 bases, with 8 bases between them. Germline V gene lookup returns CDR1 SGHNT and CDR2 YYREEE (reference sequence). The CDR3 spans 12 residues. The source of the sample is a study of OX40 agonist ivuxolimab in advanced cancers. Across the study: In this cohort, patients received ivuxolimab, an agonistic anti-OX40 (CD134) antibody.

Libraries were prepared by immunoSEQ multiplex PCR; TCRdb keeps only in-frame clonotypes and omits some of them. The sample lists 45,000 to 55,000 clones, approximately 79% seen once, with roughly 1.7% in the top ten. Study-wide findings and caveats: People who partly responded at 0.1-3.0 mg/kg had some of the least clonal expansion seen. CD8+ T cells showed, on average, more clonal expansion than CD4+ cells.

Sequencing was performed on CD4+ or CD8+ T cells sorted from blood, taken in a trial of the OX40 agonist ivuxolimab. J is TRBJ2-5 and V is TRBV5-4; possible D gene TRBD1, 6 bases. This receptor was obtained from an adult with an advanced solid tumor such as melanoma, head and neck, liver or kidney cancer. CDR3 residues: CASSQTGETQYF. CDR3 DNA: TGTGCCAGCAGCCAGACAGGAGAGACCCAGTACTTC.